This T cell receptor beta chain was profiled in a study of beta chain features in type 1 diabetes. What was sequenced were expressed TCRB transcripts, since all of the isolated RNA had been reverse transcribed. Approximately 3.5 million reads per sample on average were obtained from naive, central memory and regulatory T cell samples. Here immunoSEQ multiplex PCR was the method, and the copy in TCRdb shows in-frame clones only, minus some. The sample yields fewer than 900,000 clones, roughly 15% seen once. Study-wide results and limits: Any HLA-type effect on TCRB rearrangement remained unresolved here.

A word on this clone: Its antigen is not known.

Sequencing was performed on naive CD4+ T cells from blood. This receptor was identified in a woman aged 18 to 35 in good health.

The CDR3 sequence: CASSMGQGNYEQYF. CDR3 DNA sequence: TGCGCCAGCAGCATGGGACAGGGTAACTACGAGCAGTACTTC. This chain links TRBV5-1 with TRBJ2-7; 9 positions agree with TRBD1. The V and J ends lost 4 bases and 3 bases, in that order; junction bases with no gene match: 5. The CDR3 covers 14 residues. The V gene's germline CDR1 is SGHRS and CDR2 YFSETQ.